A single sample is the source of the 9 T cell receptor beta chains below, sequenced in a study of CD8 T cells in Susac syndrome. Random hexamers were used to reverse transcribe an amount of roughly 0.5 to 1 ug RNA. Via MiXCR, TCRdb re-called the immunoSEQ multiplex PCR reads, giving one row per CDR3 protein. The data show under 250,000 distinct CDR3 sequences, about 94% seen once. The sequencing input was CD4+ T cells from PBMCs. These receptors all stem from a human donor with Susac syndrome.

The chain recombines TRBV5-1 with TRBJ2-2, with 10 bases that match TRBD1. This CDR3 region has 18 residues. Germline values: CDR1 SGHRS, CDR2 YFSETQ. V trimming: 2 bases; J trimming: 4 bases; junction bases outside the gene matches: 11. CDR3 amino acids: CASSFAPGQGTSTGELFF. In nucleotides, the CDR3 is TGCGCCAGCAGCTTTGCCCCGGGACAGGGGACGAGCACCGGGGAGCTGTTTTTT.

This chain uses TRBV20-1 with TRBJ1-2; 7 nucleotides agree with TRBD1. Germline CDR1 and CDR2: DFQATT and SNEGSKA (reference sequence). Trimming at V came to 0 bases and at J to 4 bases, leaving 17 bases not matched to a gene. The CDR3 has 18 amino acids. The CDR3 is CSARDKRRGQGDPYGYTF. The CDR3 nucleotides are TGCAGTGCTAGAGATAAGAGGAGGGGGCAGGGAGACCCCTATGGCTACACCTTC.

This clonotype was recorded only once. The chain employs TRBV6-2 or TRBV6-3 and TRBJ1-5; D possibly corresponds to TRBD1 (5 bases). The length of the CDR3 is 15 residues. Germline values: CDR1 MNHEY, CDR2 SVGEGT. V was shortened by 5 bases and J by 1 base, with 12 bases between the two germline ends. DNA for the CDR3: TGTGCCAGCAGTCGCCCCCGGGACAGCAATCAGCCCCAGCATTTT. It yields the protein CASSRPRDSNQPQHF.

This chain connects TRBV6-5 to TRBJ1-2, with TRBD1 identical over 11 bases. CDR3 size: 15 residues. Germline CDR1 MNHEY, CDR2 SVGAGI. The V segment lost 4 bases and the J segment 8 bases; nucleotides outside the gene matches: 9. CDR3: CASSSRGQGVKGYTF. The CDR3 DNA reads as TGTGCCAGCAGTTCGCGGGGACAGGGGGTGAAGGGCTACACCTTC.

The rearrangement links TRBV19 to TRBJ2-5, with TRBD1 matching 8 bases. V lost 5 bases and J lost 2; bases outside the gene matches: 10. CDR1 LNHDA and CDR2 SQIVND come from the germline V gene (reference sequence). This CDR3 comprises 16 residues. The CDR3: CASSAITGTGQETQYF. Here the CDR3 DNA reads TGTGCCAGTAGTGCGATCACCGGGACAGGTCAAGAGACCCAGTACTTC.

The CDR3 spells CASSLALGGADTQYF. In DNA form, the CDR3 reads TGTGCCAGCAGTCTAGCGCTTGGAGGCGCAGATACGCAGTATTTT. The chain uses TRBV28 and TRBJ2-3; D possibly corresponds to TRBD2 (6 bases). Trimming removed 5 bases from V and 4 bases from J, with 16 bases in between. The CDR3 consists of 15 residues. In germline, CDR1 is MDHEN, CDR2 SYDVKM.

The V and J genes are TRBV4-3 and TRBJ2-5, with D possibly TRBD1 on 5 matching bases. This CDR3 is built from 14 residues. The V end lost 3 bases, the J end lost 4 bases, and 12 bases lay between the germline ends. Per the germline V gene, CDR1 is LGHNA and CDR2 is YSLEER. CDR3 protein: CASSQDPQGETQYF. The CDR3 DNA is TGCGCCAGCAGCCAGGATCCCCAGGGAGAGACCCAGTACTTC.

V gene TRBV7-3 combines with J gene TRBJ2-3; D remains ambiguous. Between the trimmed V and J ends, which lost 5 bases and 9 bases, there was a span of 15 bases. The CDR3 has 13 amino acids. Germline V lookup: CDR1 SGHTA, CDR2 FQGTGA. CDR3 nucleotide sequence: TGTGCCAGCAGCCTCTTGACCGAAGGGACGCAGTATTTT. Protein sequence: CASSLLTEGTQYF.

This sequence joins TRBV30 and TRBJ1-1; 7 nucleotides agree with TRBD1. CDR3 length equals 14 residues. Germline assignment: CDR1 GTSNPN and CDR2 SVGIG (reference sequence). The junction had 7 bases not matched to a gene; V was cut back by 4 bases and J by 2 bases. The CDR3 DNA is TGTGCCTGGACTACCGGGACAGAAAACACTGAAGCTTTCTTT. Protein sequence: CAWTTGTENTEAFF. Drawing the rest from reference TRBV30 and TRBJ1-1, the complete variable domain is SQTIHQWPATLVQPVGSPLSLECTVEGTSNPNLYWYRQAAGRGLQLLFYSVGIGQISSEVPQNLSASRPQDRQFILSSKKLLLSDSGFYLCAWTTGTENTEAFFGQGTRLTVV.